These T cell receptor beta chains were read from a single sample in a study of blood T cells in healthy people across ages. TCRdb reprocessed the 5' RACE reads via MiXCR and lists one record per CDR3 protein. Of about 800,000 distinct CDR3 sequences in the sample, more than 20% were seen once. These data were also filed under a second study, of T cells of mothers and their children.

The sample comprised blood. These receptors were collected from a boy between 10 and 17 years old in good health. Each CDR3 is given without its conserved first and last residue. Clone size appears in some rows only: once, few, many, or a class for an expanded clone.

j_call,clone_size,v_call,cdr3_aa
TRBJ2-7,many,TRBV28,ASSLLAGGYEQY
TRBJ1-4,many,TRBV28,ASSLGQRNEKLF
TRBJ2-6,NA,TRBV25-1,ASSEFGKSGANVLT
TRBJ2-5,NA,TRBV25-1,ASSEYWDRRSQETQY
TRBJ1-3,NA,TRBV6-1,ASSGREQEKSSGNTIY
TRBJ1-2,NA,TRBV29-1,SVRQGMNGYT
TRBJ2-2,few,TRBV20-1,SAKARTGVSFSIGELF
TRBJ2-5,NA,TRBV20-1,SARAGAGVSPHQETQY
TRBJ2-5,NA,TRBV29-1,SVEAGPQETQY
TRBJ1-6,few,TRBV4-3,ASSQDVGRNNSPLH
TRBJ2-2,many,TRBV4-3,ASSPANTGELF
TRBJ2-1,few,TRBV7-9,ASSLVVSRSDEQF